Given below is one T cell receptor (beta chain) in context. What it binds is unknown. These data are taken from a study of T cells after yellow fever vaccination. Notes on the study in general: Bulk-population clonotypes that are abundant could appear as contaminants in FACS-sorted repertoires. Few clonotypes appeared in both CD4 and CD8 compartments. Detected again after the booster were most primary-vaccination clones, at 96% CD4 and more than 70% CD8.

Generation of TCR cDNA used 5'RACE template switching (which added a universal primer site and UMIs). TCRdb reanalysed the 5' RACE reads using MiXCR and keeps one entry per CDR3 protein. The repertoire holds hundreds of thousands of distinct CDR3 sequences, with roughly 12% as singletons. Between the trimmed V and J ends, which lost 1 base and 12 bases, there was a span of 9 bases. CDR3 length: 12 residues. The germline V gene has CDR1 SEHNR and CDR2 FQNEAQ (reference sequence). This sequence originates from a man aged 30-40 years who received the YFV17D yellow fever vaccine. The sample was PBMCs, taken on the day of the yellow fever booster vaccination. The chain employs TRBV7-9 and TRBJ1-4; D gene uncertain. CDR3 DNA sequence: TGTGCCAGCAGCTTAGAGGCAGAGCAACTGTTTTTT. It is translated as CASSLEAEQLFF.